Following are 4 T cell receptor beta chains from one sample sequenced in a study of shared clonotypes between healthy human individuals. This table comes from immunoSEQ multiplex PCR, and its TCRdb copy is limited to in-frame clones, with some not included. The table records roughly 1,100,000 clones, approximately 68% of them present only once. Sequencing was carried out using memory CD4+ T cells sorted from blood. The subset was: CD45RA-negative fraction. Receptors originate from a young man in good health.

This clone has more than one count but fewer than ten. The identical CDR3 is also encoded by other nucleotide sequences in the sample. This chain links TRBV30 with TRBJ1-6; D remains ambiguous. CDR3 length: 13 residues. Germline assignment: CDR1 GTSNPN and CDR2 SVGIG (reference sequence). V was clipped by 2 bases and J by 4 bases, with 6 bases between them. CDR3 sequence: CAWSPNYNSPLHF. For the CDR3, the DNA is TGTGCCTGGAGTCCAAATTATAATTCACCCCTCCACTTT.

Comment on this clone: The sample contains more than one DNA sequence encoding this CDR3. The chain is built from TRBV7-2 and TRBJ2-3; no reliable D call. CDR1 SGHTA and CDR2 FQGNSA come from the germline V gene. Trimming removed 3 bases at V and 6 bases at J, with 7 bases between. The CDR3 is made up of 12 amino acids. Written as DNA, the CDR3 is TGTGCCAGCAGCTTCGGTGGGGATACGCAGTATTTT. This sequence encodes CASSFGGDTQYF.

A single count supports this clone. CDR3 amino acids: CASSLGPGGSYNSPLHF. The CDR3 nucleotides are TGTGCCAGCAGCTTGGGTCCGGGCGGCTCCTATAATTCACCCCTCCACTTT. V usage is TRBV5-4 and J usage is TRBJ1-6; D ambiguous. The length of the CDR3 is 17 residues. Trimming took 0 bases from V and 0 from J, leaving 10 bases between them. Per germline, CDR1 SGHNT and CDR2 YYREEE (reference sequence). Based on the CDR3 plus reference TRBV5-4 and TRBJ1-6, the full variable domain is ETGVTQSPTHLIKTRGQQVTLRCSSQSGHNTVSWYQQALGQGPQFIFQYYREEENGRGNFPPRFSGLQFPNYSSELNVNALELDDSALYLCASSLGPGGSYNSPLHFGNGTRLTVT.

In DNA, the CDR3 is TGTGCCAGCTTTACTAAAGGGAGGGGATACGAGCAGTACTTC. Its translation: CASFTKGRGYEQYF. The chain combines TRBV6-4 with TRBJ2-7; 7 bases line up with TRBD2. V shed 8 bases, J shed 4 bases, and the junction held 11 bases outside the gene matches. The CDR3 is 14 residues long. Germline V gene sequence: CDR1 MRHNA, CDR2 SNTAGT.